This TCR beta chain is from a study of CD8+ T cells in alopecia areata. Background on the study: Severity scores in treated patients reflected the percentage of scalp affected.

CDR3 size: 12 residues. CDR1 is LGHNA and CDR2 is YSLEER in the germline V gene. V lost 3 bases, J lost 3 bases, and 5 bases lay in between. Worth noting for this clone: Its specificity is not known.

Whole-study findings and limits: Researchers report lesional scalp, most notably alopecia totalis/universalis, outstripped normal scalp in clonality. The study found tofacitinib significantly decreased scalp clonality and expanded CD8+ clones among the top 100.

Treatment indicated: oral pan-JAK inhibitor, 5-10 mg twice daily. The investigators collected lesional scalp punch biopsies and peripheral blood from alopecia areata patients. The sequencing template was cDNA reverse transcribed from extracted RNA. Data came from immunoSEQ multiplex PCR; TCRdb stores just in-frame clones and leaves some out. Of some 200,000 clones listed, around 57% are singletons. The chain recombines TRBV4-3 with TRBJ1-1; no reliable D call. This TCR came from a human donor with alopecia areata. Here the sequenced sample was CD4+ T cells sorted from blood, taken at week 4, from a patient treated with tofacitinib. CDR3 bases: TGCGCCAGCAGCCATCAAGACACTGAAGCTTTCTTT. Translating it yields CASSHQDTEAFF.